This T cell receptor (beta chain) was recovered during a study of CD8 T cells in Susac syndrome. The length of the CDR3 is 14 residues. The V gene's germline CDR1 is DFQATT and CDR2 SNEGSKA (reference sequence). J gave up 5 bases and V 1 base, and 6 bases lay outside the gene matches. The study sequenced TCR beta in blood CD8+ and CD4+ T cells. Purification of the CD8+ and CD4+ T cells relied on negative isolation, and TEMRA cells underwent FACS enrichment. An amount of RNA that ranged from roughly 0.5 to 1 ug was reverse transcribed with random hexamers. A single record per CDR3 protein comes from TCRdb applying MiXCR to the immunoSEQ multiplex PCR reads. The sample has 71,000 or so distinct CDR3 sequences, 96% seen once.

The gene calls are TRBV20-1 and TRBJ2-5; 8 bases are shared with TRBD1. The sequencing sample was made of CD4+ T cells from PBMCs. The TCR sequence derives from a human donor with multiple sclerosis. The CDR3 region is CSARGGGQGETQYF. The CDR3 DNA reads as TGCAGTGCTAGAGGGGGTGGACAGGGCGAGACCCAGTACTTC.